Following are 32 T cell receptor beta chains from one sample sequenced in a study of blood T cell repertoires in COVID-19. Assay used: immunoSEQ multiplex PCR; TCRdb lists only in-frame clones, some missing. The sample includes 150,000 to 200,000 clones, about 80% seen only once; the top ten take less than 30%. The specimen sequenced was peripheral blood. These receptors were obtained from a woman in her sixties or seventies with acute or convalescent COVID-19.

The chain links TRBV9 to TRBJ1-3, with D possibly TRBD1 on 6 matching bases. There are 15 residues in the CDR3. CDR1 is SGDLS and CDR2 is YYNGEE in the germline V gene. V shed 4 bases and J shed 2 bases, with 13 bases lying between them. The CDR3 region has the DNA TGTGCCAGCAGCACACAGGGAAATCCTGGAAACACCATATATTTT. Its translation: CASSTQGNPGNTIYF.

The chain employs TRBV19 and TRBJ2-1; TRBD2 matches at 10 bases. The junction had 4 bases not matched to a gene; V was cut back by 5 bases and J by 0 bases. Germline CDR1 and CDR2: LNHDA and SQIVND (reference sequence). The CDR3 has 16 amino acids. The CDR3 region has the DNA TGTGCCAGTAGTTGGACTAGCGGAAGCTCCTACAATGAGCAGTTCTTC. It codes for CASSWTSGSSYNEQFF. The full variable domain, with the rest looked up from reference TRBV19 and TRBJ2-1, is DGGITQSPKYLFRKEGQNVTLSCEQNLNHDAMYWYRQDPGQGLRLIYYSQIVNDFQKGDIAEGYSVSREKKESFPLTVTSAQKNPTAFYLCASSWTSGSSYNEQFFGPGTRLTVL.

The chain carries TRBV3-1 (or the pseudogene TRBV3-2) and TRBJ2-7, with D possibly matching TRBD2 (5 bases). Deletions cut 4 bases from V and 0 bases from J, with 13 bases between. This CDR3 spans 15 amino acids. Germline CDR1 is LGHDT and CDR2 is YNNKEL (reference sequence). The CDR3 is CASSLRAVPSYEQYF. Written as DNA, the CDR3 is TGTGCCAGCAGCCTAAGAGCGGTACCCTCCTACGAGCAGTACTTC.

The chain combines TRBV14 with TRBJ1-2; a weak D match, TRBD1 (6 bases). This CDR3 comprises 15 residues. V was trimmed by 2 bases and J by 2 bases, leaving 12 bases between them. Germline CDR1 is SGHDN and CDR2 is FVKESK. The CDR3 DNA follows: TGTGCCAGCAGCCAAACAGGGCTGGTCAACTATGGCTACACCTTC. Encoded protein: CASSQTGLVNYGYTF.

The rearrangement links TRBV19 to TRBJ1-6, with no clear D. CDR3 size: 13 residues. The germline V gene encodes CDR1 LNHDA and CDR2 SQIVND (reference sequence). V shed 3 bases and J shed 18 bases, with 18 bases lying between them. CDR3 DNA: TGTGCCAGTAGTATCGCCCCGGGGAGCCCTCACCACTTT. Protein: CASSIAPGSPHHF.

This clone appeared a few times. The rearrangement joins TRBV2 to TRBJ1-1, with a weak D call TRBD1 (5 bases). Trimming took off 1 base at V and 6 bases at J, with 12 bases between the two ends. Germline-derived CDR1 and CDR2 are SNHLY and FYNNEI. This CDR3 spans 14 amino acids. The CDR3: CASSEGRGTAEAFF. The CDR3 DNA is TGTGCCAGCAGTGAAGGTCGGGGGACCGCTGAAGCTTTCTTT.

This chain joins TRBV18 and TRBJ2-3, with 8 nucleotides matching TRBD2. The germline V gene encodes CDR1 KGHSH and CDR2 LQKENI. V lost 4 bases to trimming and J lost 3 bases; unmatched junction nucleotides: 3. The CDR3 has 14 residues. The CDR3 reads CASSRAGATDTQYF. Written as DNA, the CDR3 is TGTGCCAGCTCACGAGCGGGAGCGACAGATACGCAGTATTTT.

The rearrangement links TRBV14 to TRBJ2-5, with TRBD1 identical over 8 bases. The CDR3 has 17 amino acids. Germline V gene sequence: CDR1 SGHDN, CDR2 FVKESK. V shed 8 bases and J 7 bases; nucleotides not matched to a gene: 21. CDR3 amino acids: CASAPAQGQGARTTQYF. The CDR3, as DNA: TGTGCCAGCGCCCCGGCACAGGGGCAGGGGGCCCGGACGACCCAGTACTTC.

By proportion, this clone is medium-sized. The chain recombines TRBV7-3 with TRBJ2-7; D is possibly TRBD1 (6 bases). Trimming left V 4 bases short and J 6 bases short, with 13 bases between. Germline V lookup: CDR1 SGHTA, CDR2 FQGTGA. The CDR3 totals 13 residues. For the CDR3, the DNA is TGTGCCAGCAGCTCTTACCCCAGGGGCGAGCAGTACTTC. Protein sequence: CASSSYPRGEQYF. Full variable domain (outside the CDR3, taken from reference TRBV7-3 and TRBJ2-7): GAGVSQTPSNKVTEKGKYVELRCDPISGHTALYWYRQSLGQGPEFLIYFQGTGAADDSGLPNDRFFAVRPEGSVSTLKIQRTERGDSAVYLCASSSYPRGEQYFGPGTRLTVT.

This chain joins TRBV7-8 and TRBJ2-2; no reliable D call. Looked up from germline, CDR1 is SGHVS and CDR2 is FQNEAQ. The CDR3 has 15 residues. V lost 5 bases, J lost 7 bases, and 17 bases lay in between. The chain's CDR3 is CASSPRSSSGGELFF. CDR3 nucleotides: TGTGCCAGCAGCCCCCGGTCATCAAGTGGCGGGGAGCTGTTTTTT.

V gene TRBV7-2 combines with J gene TRBJ2-1; 13 bases are a match to TRBD2. Germline CDR1 SGHTA, CDR2 FQGNSA. The CDR3 totals 18 residues. The ends lost 5 bases at V and 2 bases at J; junction bases unmatched: 9. CDR3 in amino acids: CASSLPKGLAGAYNEQFF. The CDR3, as DNA: TGTGCCAGCAGCCTCCCGAAAGGACTAGCGGGAGCCTACAATGAGCAGTTCTTC.

The chain joins TRBV19 to TRBJ2-6, with unresolved D. Germline V gene data show CDR1 as LNHDA and CDR2 as SQIVND (reference sequence). The CDR3 consists of 19 residues. V was pared by 7 bases and J by 0 bases, with 22 bases between. CDR3 loop: CASNEPGRIRVSGANVLTF. In DNA form, the CDR3 reads TGTGCCAGTAACGAGCCCGGCAGGATTAGAGTCTCTGGGGCCAACGTCCTGACTTTC.

This sequence joins TRBV12-5 and TRBJ2-1; 7 bases agree with TRBD2. CDR3 length: 17 amino acids. V lost 0 bases to trimming and J lost 6 bases; unmatched junction nucleotides: 11. CDR1 is LGHNT, CDR2 FRNRAP, per germline. The CDR3 region is CASGLVFVGGSFNEQFF. CDR3 DNA: TGTGCTAGTGGTTTGGTATTTGTGGGAGGGAGTTTCAATGAGCAGTTCTTC.

The chain couples TRBV30 to TRBJ2-7; D call uncertain. Germline-derived CDR1 and CDR2 are GTSNPN and SVGIG (reference sequence). V lost 1 base and J lost 5, with 6 bases in between. This CDR3 spans 11 amino acids. CDR3 region: CAWSEAHEQYF. The CDR3 nucleotides read TGTGCCTGGAGTGAAGCCCACGAGCAGTACTTC.

The V and J genes are TRBV2 and TRBJ1-3; D unclear. CDR3 length: 15 residues. V was clipped by 4 bases and J by 0 bases, with 10 bases between them. Germline V gives CDR1 SNHLY, CDR2 FYNNEI. The chain's CDR3 is CASSALTTSGNTIYF. CDR3 bases: TGTGCCAGCAGTGCCCTGACTACCTCTGGAAACACCATATATTTT.

The chain is built from TRBV14 and TRBJ2-7, with 7 bases fitting TRBD2. There are 17 residues in the CDR3. Germline lookup yields CDR1 SGHDN and CDR2 FVKESK. The junction had 14 bases not matched to a gene; V was cut back by 4 bases and J by 2 bases. CDR3 amino acids: CASSLTLSGPFPYEQYF. The CDR3 nucleotides are TGTGCCAGCAGCCTGACCCTTAGCGGGCCTTTCCCCTACGAGCAGTACTTC. Complete variable domain (other parts from reference TRBV14 and TRBJ2-7): EAGVTQFPSHSVIEKGQTVTLRCDPISGHDNLYWYRRVMGKEIKFLLHFVKESKQDESGMPNNRFLAERTGGTYSTLKVQPAELEDSGVYFCASSLTLSGPFPYEQYFGPGTRLTVT.

This chain joins TRBV23-1 and TRBJ2-1; 10 bases align to TRBD2. TRBV23-1 is placed among ORFs of uncertain function. V shed 0 bases, J shed 5 bases, and the junction held 13 bases outside the gene matches. The CDR3 covers 19 residues. In nucleotides, the CDR3 is TGCGCCAGCAGTCAATCGAGGTTATCGCGACTAGCGGGTGACAATGAGCAGTTCTTC. Its translation is CASSQSRLSRLAGDNEQFF.

V and J are TRBV29-1 and TRBJ1-3, with D hard to call. The CDR3 spans 11 residues. Looked up from germline, CDR1 is SQVTM and CDR2 is ANQGSEA. V dropped 4 bases and J dropped 2 bases, with 3 bases sitting between them. CDR3 sequence reads: CSVVAGNTIYF. The CDR3 nucleotides read TGCAGCGTTGTAGCTGGAAACACCATATATTTT.

The gene calls are TRBV7-9 and TRBJ1-1; D is unclear. The germline CDR1 and CDR2 sequences are SEHNR and FQNEAQ (reference sequence). The CDR3 extends over 12 amino acids. V dropped 3 bases and J dropped 8 bases, with 10 bases sitting between them. CDR3 region: CASSFEVAEAFF. In DNA, the CDR3 is TGTGCCAGCAGCTTCGAGGTTGCGGAAGCTTTCTTT.

The V gene is TRBV19, the J gene TRBJ1-2, with a weak D call TRBD1 (6 bases). This CDR3 comprises 15 residues. Germline V lookup: CDR1 LNHDA, CDR2 SQIVND (reference sequence). V lost 8 bases and J lost 4, with 20 bases in between. The chain's CDR3 is CASGVQGLGSYGYTF. Written as DNA, the CDR3 is TGTGCCAGTGGAGTACAGGGACTAGGGAGCTATGGCTACACCTTC.

CDR3 bases: TGTGCCAGCATTACAGGGTTAGGAAACATTCAGTACTTC. This codes for CASITGLGNIQYF. This chain joins TRBV6-5 and TRBJ2-4; tentative D call: TRBD1 (6 bases). Trimming shortened V by 7 bases and J by 6 bases, and 13 bases separated the two germline ends. Looked up from germline, CDR1 is MNHEY and CDR2 is SVGAGI. The CDR3 is 13 amino acids.

The chain has TRBV13 and TRBJ2-1; 14 nucleotides align to TRBD2. The germline CDR1 and CDR2 sequences are PRHDT and FYEKMQ (reference sequence). The CDR3 consists of 14 residues. With V trimmed by 4 bases and J by 8 bases, 1 base remained unmatched. CDR3 in DNA: TGTGCCAGCAGCTCGGGACTAGCGGGAGATGAGCAGTTCTTC. Residues: CASSSGLAGDEQFF. Using reference TRBV13 and TRBJ2-1 for the parts outside the CDR3, the full variable domain is AAGVIQSPRHLIKEKRETATLKCYPIPRHDTVYWYQQGPGQDPQFLISFYEKMQSDKGSIPDRFSAQQFSDYHSELNMSSLELGDSALYFCASSSGLAGDEQFFGPGTRLTVL.

The chain employs TRBV5-1 and TRBJ2-7, with D perhaps TRBD2 (6 bases). Trimming shortened V by 6 bases and J by 0 bases, and 16 bases separated the two germline ends. The CDR3 covers 15 residues. The germline gives CDR1 SGHRS, CDR2 YFSETQ. The CDR3 bases are TGCGCCAGCAAACCTTTAGCGGTGGACTCCTACGAGCAGTACTTC. The encoded protein is CASKPLAVDSYEQYF. The full variable domain, with the rest looked up from reference TRBV5-1 and TRBJ2-7, is KAGVTQTPRYLIKTRGQQVTLSCSPISGHRSVSWYQQTPGQGLQFLFEYFSETQRNKGNFPGRFSGRQFSNSRSEMNVSTLELGDSALYLCASKPLAVDSYEQYFGPGTRLTVT.

The chain employs TRBV19 and TRBJ1-5; the match to TRBD1 covers 7 bases. Germline V lookup: CDR1 LNHDA, CDR2 SQIVND (reference sequence). With V trimmed by 5 bases and J by 7 bases, 8 bases remained unmatched. The CDR3 loop spans 14 amino acids. In nucleotides, the CDR3 is TGTGCCAGTAGTCCCCGACAGGGCGGCCAGCCCCAGCATTTT. Its translation: CASSPRQGGQPQHF.

The rearrangement links TRBV25-1 to TRBJ2-1, with 7 positions matching TRBD1. Germline-derived CDR1 and CDR2 are MGHDK and SYGVNS. The CDR3 has 14 amino acids. The trim removed 5 bases at V and 3 bases at J, leaving 4 bases unmatched. The DNA of the CDR3 is TGTGCCAGCAGTCAGACAGGGTACTACAATGAGCAGTTCTTC. It is translated as CASSQTGYYNEQFF.

The genes are TRBV7-2 and TRBJ2-3; TRBD2 matches at 13 bases. After removal of 5 bases from V and 9 bases from J, the junction contained 8 bases not matched to a gene. This CDR3 is built from 15 residues. Germline V lookup: CDR1 SGHTA, CDR2 FQGNSA. In DNA form, the CDR3 reads TGTGCCAGCAGCGCGCGGACTAGCGGGAGTAACACGCAGTATTTT. Its translation: CASSARTSGSNTQYF.

The chain joins TRBV7-7 to TRBJ2-5; 9 bases map to TRBD2. The CDR3 length is 15 residues. From germline, CDR1 is SSHAT and CDR2 FNYEAQ (reference sequence). V gave up 6 bases and J gave up 5 bases; unmatched junction bases: 10. CDR3 sequence reads: CASSQIAGAFETQYF. In DNA, the CDR3 is TGTGCCAGCAGTCAAATAGCGGGAGCTTTCGAGACCCAGTACTTC.

The chain couples TRBV28 to TRBJ2-5; 12 bases fit TRBD2. V shed 1 base, J shed 3 bases, and the junction held 3 bases outside the gene matches. Germline V gene sequence: CDR1 MDHEN, CDR2 SYDVKM. This CDR3 spans 16 amino acids. CDR3 sequence (DNA): TGTGCCAGCAGTTTATTAGCTAGCGGGAGGGAAGAGACCCAGTACTTC. Its protein is CASSLLASGREETQYF.

The chain links TRBV29-1 to TRBJ2-1, with unresolved D. This CDR3 comprises 15 residues. The germline gives CDR1 SQVTM, CDR2 ANQGSEA. The V and J ends lost 4 bases and 0 bases respectively, with 13 bases between them. The CDR3 region has the DNA TGCAGCGTTGTCCTTTTACTGAGCTCCTACAATGAGCAGTTCTTC. It specifies CSVVLLLSSYNEQFF.

This clone was picked up a small number of times. CDR3 nucleotides: TGTGCCAGTAGTATAGCCAGAGGGAGGACTGAAGCTTTCTTT. Translating it yields CASSIARGRTEAFF. The chain is built from TRBV19 and TRBJ1-1; D not certain. CDR3 length equals 14 residues. CDR1 is LNHDA, CDR2 SQIVND, per germline (reference sequence). The V and J ends lost 1 base and 5 bases respectively, with 11 bases between them.

The chain carries TRBV5-1 and TRBJ2-7; D may be TRBD2 (5 bases). The CDR3 sequence is 16 residues long. V shed 4 bases and J shed 0 bases, with 17 bases lying between them. Germline assignment: CDR1 SGHRS and CDR2 YFSETQ. The CDR3 bases are TGCGCCAGCAGCCCTAACGGAGCGGTTAGCTCCTACGAGCAGTACTTC. It yields the protein CASSPNGAVSSYEQYF.

J is TRBJ1-1 and V is TRBV3-1 (or the pseudogene TRBV3-2), with D perhaps matching TRBD1 (6 bases). CDR1 is LGHDT and CDR2 is YNNKEL in the germline V gene (reference sequence). CDR3 length equals 15 residues. With 2 bases removed from V and 1 base from J, the gap between germline ends came to 11 bases. The CDR3 spells CASSQSGQPNTEAFF. The CDR3 nucleotides read TGTGCCAGCAGCCAAAGTGGACAGCCGAACACTGAAGCTTTCTTT.